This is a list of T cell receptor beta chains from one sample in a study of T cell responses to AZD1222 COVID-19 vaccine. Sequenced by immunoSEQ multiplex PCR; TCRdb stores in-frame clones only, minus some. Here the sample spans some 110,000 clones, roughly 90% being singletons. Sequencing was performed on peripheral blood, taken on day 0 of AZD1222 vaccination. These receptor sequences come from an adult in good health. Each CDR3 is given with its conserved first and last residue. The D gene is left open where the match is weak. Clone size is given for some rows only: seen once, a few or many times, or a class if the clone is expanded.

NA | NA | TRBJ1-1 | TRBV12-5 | CASGLSKGTEAFF | TGTGCTAGTGGTTTGTCCAAGGGCACTGAAGCTTTCTTT
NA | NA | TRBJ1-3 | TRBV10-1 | CASSESGSGNTIYF | TGCGCCAGCAGTGAGTCGGGCAGTGGAAACACCATATATTTT
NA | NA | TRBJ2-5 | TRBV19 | CASKGTHGGETQYF | TGTGCCAGTAAGGGGACTCATGGCGGGGAGACCCAGTACTTC
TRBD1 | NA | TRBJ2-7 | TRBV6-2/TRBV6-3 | CASSYGQGPYEQYF | TGTGCCAGCAGTTACGGACAGGGGCCCTACGAGCAGTACTTC
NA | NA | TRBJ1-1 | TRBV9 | CASSPRWGVEAFF | TGTGCCAGCAGCCCCCGGTGGGGCGTTGAAGCTTTCTTT
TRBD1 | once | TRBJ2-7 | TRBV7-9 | CASSHRDRASYEQYF | TGTGCCAGCAGCCACCGGGACAGGGCCTCCTACGAGCAGTACTTC
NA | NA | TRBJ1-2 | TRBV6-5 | CASRADGSANYGYTF | TGTGCCAGCAGAGCCGACGGATCCGCTAACTATGGCTACACCTTC
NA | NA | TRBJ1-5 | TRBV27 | CASSSVGDYSNQPQHF | TGTGCCAGCAGTTCAGTAGGGGATTATAGCAATCAGCCCCAGCATTTT
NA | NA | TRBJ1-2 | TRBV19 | CASRNLQEPNYGYTF | TGTGCCAGTAGAAATTTACAGGAGCCTAACTATGGCTACACCTTC
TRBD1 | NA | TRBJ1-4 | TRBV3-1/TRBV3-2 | CASSQEGGRGNEKLFF | TGTGCCAGCAGCCAAGAAGGGGGCAGGGGGAATGAAAAACTGTTTTTT
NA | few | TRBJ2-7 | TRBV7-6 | CASSSLKDSSYEQYF | TGTGCCAGCAGCTCTCTAAAAGACAGCTCCTACGAGCAGTACTTC
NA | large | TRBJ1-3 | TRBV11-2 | CASSLVWPSGNTIYF | TGTGCCAGCAGCTTAGTTTGGCCCTCTGGAAACACCATATATTTT
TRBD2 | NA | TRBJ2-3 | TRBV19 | CASSNRTSGGADTQYF | TGTGCCAGTAGCAACCGGACTAGTGGGGGGGCAGATACGCAGTATTTT
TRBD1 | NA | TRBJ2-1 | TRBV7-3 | CASSLTRDRGSEQFF | TGTGCCAGCAGCTTAACAAGGGACAGGGGAAGTGAGCAGTTCTTC
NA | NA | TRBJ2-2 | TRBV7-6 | CASSLGQENTGELFF | TGTGCCAGCAGCTTAGGACAGGAGAACACCGGGGAGCTGTTTTTT
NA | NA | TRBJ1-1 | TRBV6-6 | CASSNGQFEAFF | TGTGCCAGCAGTAATGGACAATTTGAAGCTTTCTTT
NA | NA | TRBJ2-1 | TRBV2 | CASKVGVGGDNEQFF | TGTGCCAGCAAGGTGGGAGTGGGAGGTGACAATGAGCAGTTCTTC
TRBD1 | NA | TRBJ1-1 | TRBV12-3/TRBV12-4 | CASSLQGAGAFF | TGTGCCAGCAGTTTACAGGGGGCTGGAGCTTTCTTT
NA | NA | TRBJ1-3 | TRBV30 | CAWSVDGNTIYF | TGTGCCTGGAGTGTGGATGGAAACACCATATATTTT
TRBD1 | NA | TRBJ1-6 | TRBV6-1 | CASSEGGTGSDSPLHF | TGTGCCAGCAGTGAAGGGGGGACAGGGAGTGACTCACCCCTCCACTTT
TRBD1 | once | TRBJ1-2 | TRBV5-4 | CASSRMGNQGANYGYTF | TGTGCCAGCAGCCGCATGGGTAACCAGGGGGCAAACTATGGCTACACCTTC
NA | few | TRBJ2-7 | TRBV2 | CASRPDSTYEQYF | TGTGCCAGCAGACCGGACTCGACCTACGAGCAGTACTTC
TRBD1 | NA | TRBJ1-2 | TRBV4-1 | CASSQDGQGPSYGYTF | TGCGCCAGCAGCCAAGACGGACAGGGCCCTAGCTATGGCTACACCTTC
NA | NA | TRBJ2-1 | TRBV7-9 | CASSFERDNEQFF | TGTGCCAGCAGCTTCGAGAGGGACAATGAGCAGTTCTTC
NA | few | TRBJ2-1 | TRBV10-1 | CASSEGFGILSNEQFF | TGCGCCAGCAGTGAGGGGTTTGGGATCCTGAGCAATGAGCAGTTCTTC
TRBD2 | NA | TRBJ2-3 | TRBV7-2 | CASSLVGTSGGPSTDTQYF | TGTGCCAGCAGCTTAGTGGGGACTAGTGGGGGTCCTAGCACAGATACGCAGTATTTT
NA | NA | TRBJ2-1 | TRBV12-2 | CASRPRDRGVYNEQFF | TGTGCAAGTCGCCCGAGGGACAGGGGAGTATACAATGAGCAGTTCTTC
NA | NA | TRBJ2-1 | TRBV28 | CASSLGGGNNEQFF | TGTGCCAGCAGTTTAGGAGGGGGGAACAATGAGCAGTTCTTC
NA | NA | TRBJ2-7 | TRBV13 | CASSTRDFYEQYF | TGTGCCAGCAGCACCCGGGACTTCTACGAGCAGTACTTC
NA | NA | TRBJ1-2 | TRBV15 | CATSPGLLTAYGYTF | TGTGCCACCAGCCCTGGACTGTTAACTGCCTATGGCTACACCTTC
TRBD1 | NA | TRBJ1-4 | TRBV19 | CASSFRKGGATEKLFF | TGTGCCAGTAGTTTTCGTAAAGGGGGCGCGACTGAAAAACTGTTTTTT
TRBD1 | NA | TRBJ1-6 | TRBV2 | CASNTGQGSSPLHF | TGTGCCAGCAATACCGGACAGGGGTCTTCACCCCTCCACTTT
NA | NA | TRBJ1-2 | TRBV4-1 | CASSQEGPQTF | TGCGCCAGCAGCCAAGAAGGGCCCCAAACCTTC
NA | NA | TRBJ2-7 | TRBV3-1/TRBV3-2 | CASSQGGYEQYF | TGTGCCAGCAGCCAAGGGGGCTACGAGCAGTACTTC
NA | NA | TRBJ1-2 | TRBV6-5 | CASRLGGDWVYGYTF | TGTGCCAGCAGGTTAGGGGGAGACTGGGTCTATGGCTACACCTTC
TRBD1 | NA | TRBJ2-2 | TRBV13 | CASSLGDRGKTGELFF | TGTGCCAGCAGCTTAGGGGACAGGGGTAAAACCGGGGAGCTGTTTTTT
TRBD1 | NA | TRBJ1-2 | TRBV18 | CASSQNPTGAPGGYGYTF | TGTGCCAGCTCACAAAATCCAACAGGGGCTCCTGGTGGCTATGGCTACACCTTC
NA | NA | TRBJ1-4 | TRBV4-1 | CASSQDLARVNEKLFF | TGCGCCAGCAGCCAAGATCTGGCCAGGGTTAATGAAAAACTGTTTTTT
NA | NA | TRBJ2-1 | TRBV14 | CASSQLKRTPGPLNEQFF | TGTGCCAGCAGCCAACTAAAGCGGACCCCGGGGCCCCTCAATGAGCAGTTCTTC
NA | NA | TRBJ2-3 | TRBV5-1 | CASSRFSTDTQYF | TGCGCCAGCAGCCGGTTTAGCACAGATACGCAGTATTTT
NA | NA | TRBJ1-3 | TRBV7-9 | CASSWDTSGNTIYF | TGTGCCAGCAGCTGGGACACCTCTGGAAACACCATATATTTT